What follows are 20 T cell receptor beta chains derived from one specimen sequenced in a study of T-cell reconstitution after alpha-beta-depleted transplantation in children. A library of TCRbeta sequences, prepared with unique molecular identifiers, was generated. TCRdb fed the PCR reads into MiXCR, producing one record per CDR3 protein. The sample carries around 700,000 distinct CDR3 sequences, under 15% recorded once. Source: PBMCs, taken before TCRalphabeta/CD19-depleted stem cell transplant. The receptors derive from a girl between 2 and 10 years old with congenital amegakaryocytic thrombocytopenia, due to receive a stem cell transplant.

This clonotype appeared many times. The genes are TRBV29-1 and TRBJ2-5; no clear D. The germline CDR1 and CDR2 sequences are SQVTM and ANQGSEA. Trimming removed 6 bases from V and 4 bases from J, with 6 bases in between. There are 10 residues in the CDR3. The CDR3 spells CSVPRETQYF. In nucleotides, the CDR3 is TGCAGCGTACCCCGAGAGACCCAGTACTTC. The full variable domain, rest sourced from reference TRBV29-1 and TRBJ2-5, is SAVISQKPSRDICQRGTSLTIQCQVDSQVTMMFWYRQQPGQSLTLIATANQGSEATYESGFVIDKFPISRPNLTFSTLTVSNMSPEDSSIYLCSVPRETQYFGPGTRLLVL.

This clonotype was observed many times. As DNA, the CDR3 is TGTGCCAGCAGCTTAGCGGGAGGCGCAGGGGATGAGCAGTTCTTC. Translated: CASSLAGGAGDEQFF. The genes are TRBV7-2 and TRBJ2-1; tentatively, D is TRBD1 or TRBD2 (6 bases each). The CDR3 is 15 residues long. Per germline, CDR1 SGHTA and CDR2 FQGNSA. Trimming took 0 bases from V and 8 from J, leaving 14 bases between them.

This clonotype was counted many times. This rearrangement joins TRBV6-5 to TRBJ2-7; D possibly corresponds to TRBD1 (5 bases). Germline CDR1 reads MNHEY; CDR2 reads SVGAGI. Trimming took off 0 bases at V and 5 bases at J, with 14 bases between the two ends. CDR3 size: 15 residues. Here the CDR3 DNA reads TGTGCCAGCAGTTACTCGATAGCCAGGGCCCACGAGCAGTACTTC. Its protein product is CASSYSIARAHEQYF.

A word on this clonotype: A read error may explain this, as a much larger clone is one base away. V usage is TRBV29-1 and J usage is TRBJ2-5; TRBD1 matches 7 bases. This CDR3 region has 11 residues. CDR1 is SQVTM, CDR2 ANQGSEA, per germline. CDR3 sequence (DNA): TGCACCGTTGAAGTTCAGGGGGACCAGTACTTC. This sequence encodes CTVEVQGDQYF.

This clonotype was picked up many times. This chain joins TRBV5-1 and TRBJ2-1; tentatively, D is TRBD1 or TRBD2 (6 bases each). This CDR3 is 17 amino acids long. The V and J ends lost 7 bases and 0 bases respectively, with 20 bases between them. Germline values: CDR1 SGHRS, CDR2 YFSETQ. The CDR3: CASQGGFSVSSYNEQFF. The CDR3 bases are TGCGCCAGCCAAGGGGGGTTCTCAGTGAGCTCCTACAATGAGCAGTTCTTC. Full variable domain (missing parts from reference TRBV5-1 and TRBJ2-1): KAGVTQTPRYLIKTRGQQVTLSCSPISGHRSVSWYQQTPGQGLQFLFEYFSETQRNKGNFPGRFSGRQFSNSRSEMNVSTLELGDSALYLCASQGGFSVSSYNEQFFGPGTRLTVL.

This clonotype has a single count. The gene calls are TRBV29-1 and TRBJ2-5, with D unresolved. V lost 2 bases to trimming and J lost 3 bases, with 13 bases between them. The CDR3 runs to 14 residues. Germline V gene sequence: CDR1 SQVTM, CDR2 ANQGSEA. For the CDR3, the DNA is TGCAGCGTTGAACCGGCTGTGAAGGAAGAGACCCAGTACTTC. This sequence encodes CSVEPAVKEETQYF.

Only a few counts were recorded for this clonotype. The chain's CDR3 is CASSFSGRSSYEQYF. The CDR3 bases are TGTGCCAGCAGCTTTAGCGGGAGAAGCTCCTACGAGCAGTACTTC. The chain joins TRBV7-8 to TRBJ2-7, with 9 nucleotides matching TRBD2. CDR1 and CDR2 from the germline V gene are SGHVS and FQNEAQ. V trimming: 3 bases; J trimming: 0 bases; junction bases outside the gene matches: 3. The CDR3 has 15 amino acids.

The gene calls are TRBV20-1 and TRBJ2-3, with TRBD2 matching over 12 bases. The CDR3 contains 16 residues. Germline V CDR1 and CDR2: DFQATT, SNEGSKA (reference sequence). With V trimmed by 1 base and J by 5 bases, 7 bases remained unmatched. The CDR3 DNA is TGCAGTGCTAGAGCCCAGCTAGCGGGAGGGCAAGATACGCAGTATTTT. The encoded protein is CSARAQLAGGQDTQYF.

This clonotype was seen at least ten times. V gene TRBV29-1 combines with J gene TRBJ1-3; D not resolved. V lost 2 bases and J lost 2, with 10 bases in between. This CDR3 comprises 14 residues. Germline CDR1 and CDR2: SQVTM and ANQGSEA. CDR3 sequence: CSVEPGSTGNTIYF. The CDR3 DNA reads TGCAGCGTTGAACCGGGGTCTACTGGAAACACCATATATTTT.

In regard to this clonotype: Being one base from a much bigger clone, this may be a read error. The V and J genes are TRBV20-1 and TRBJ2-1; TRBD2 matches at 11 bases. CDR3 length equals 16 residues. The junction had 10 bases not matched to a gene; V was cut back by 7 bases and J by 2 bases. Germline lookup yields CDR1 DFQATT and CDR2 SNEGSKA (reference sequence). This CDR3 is CSDGPGTSGPYNEQFF. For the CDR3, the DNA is TGCAGTGATGGGCCTGGGACTAGCGGACCCTACAATGAGCAGTTCTTC.

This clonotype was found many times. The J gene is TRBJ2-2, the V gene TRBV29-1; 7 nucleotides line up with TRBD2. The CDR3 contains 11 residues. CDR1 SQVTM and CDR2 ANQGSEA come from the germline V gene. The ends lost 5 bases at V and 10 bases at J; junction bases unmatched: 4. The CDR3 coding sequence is TGCAGCGTTCGGGACTACCTGGAGCTGTTTTTT. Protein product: CSVRDYLELFF.

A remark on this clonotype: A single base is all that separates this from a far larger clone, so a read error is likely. The CDR3 protein is CANSLDMNTEAFF. The CDR3 nucleotides are TGCGCCAACAGCTTGGATATGAACACTGAAGCTTTCTTT. The rearrangement joins TRBV5-1 to TRBJ1-1; D gene ambiguous. The CDR3 is made up of 13 amino acids. In germline, CDR1 is SGHRS, CDR2 YFSETQ.

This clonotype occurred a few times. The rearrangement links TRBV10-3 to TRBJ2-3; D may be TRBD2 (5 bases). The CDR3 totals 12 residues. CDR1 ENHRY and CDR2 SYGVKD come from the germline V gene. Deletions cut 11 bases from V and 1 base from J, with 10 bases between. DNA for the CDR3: TGTGCCCACTCGGAGGGCACAGATACGCAGTATTTT. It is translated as CAHSEGTDTQYF.

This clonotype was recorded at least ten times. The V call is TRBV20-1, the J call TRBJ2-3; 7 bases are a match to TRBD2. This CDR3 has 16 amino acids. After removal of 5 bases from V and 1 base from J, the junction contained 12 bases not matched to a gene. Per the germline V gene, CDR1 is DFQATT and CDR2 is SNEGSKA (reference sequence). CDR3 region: CSAAGSGMWGTDTQYF. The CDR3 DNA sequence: TGCAGTGCTGCGGGGAGCGGGATGTGGGGCACAGATACGCAGTATTTT.

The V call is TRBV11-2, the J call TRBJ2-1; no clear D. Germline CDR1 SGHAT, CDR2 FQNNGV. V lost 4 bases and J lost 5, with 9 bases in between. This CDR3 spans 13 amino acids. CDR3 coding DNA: TGTGCCAGCAGCTACGACCGGGACAATGAGCAGTTCTTC. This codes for CASSYDRDNEQFF.

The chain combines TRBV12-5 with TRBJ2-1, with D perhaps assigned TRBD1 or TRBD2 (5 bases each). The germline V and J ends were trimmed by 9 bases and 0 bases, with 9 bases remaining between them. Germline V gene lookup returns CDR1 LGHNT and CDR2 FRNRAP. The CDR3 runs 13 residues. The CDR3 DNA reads TGTGCTAGAGCAGGGAGCTCCTACAATGAGCAGTTCTTC. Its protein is CARAGSSYNEQFF.

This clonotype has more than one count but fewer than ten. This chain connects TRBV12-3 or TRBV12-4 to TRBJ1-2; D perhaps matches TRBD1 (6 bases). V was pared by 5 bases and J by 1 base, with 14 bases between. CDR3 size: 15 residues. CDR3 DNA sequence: TGTGCCAGCAGTAGCTACAGGGCTGGTAACTATGGCTACACCTTC. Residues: CASSSYRAGNYGYTF.

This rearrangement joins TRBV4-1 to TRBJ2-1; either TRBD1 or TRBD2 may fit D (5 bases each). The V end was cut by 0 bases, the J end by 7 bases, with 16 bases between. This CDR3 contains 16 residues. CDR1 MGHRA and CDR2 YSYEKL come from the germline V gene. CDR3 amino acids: CASSQEVGLGVNEQFF. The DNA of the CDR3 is TGCGCCAGCAGCCAAGAAGTCGGACTGGGGGTTAATGAGCAGTTCTTC.

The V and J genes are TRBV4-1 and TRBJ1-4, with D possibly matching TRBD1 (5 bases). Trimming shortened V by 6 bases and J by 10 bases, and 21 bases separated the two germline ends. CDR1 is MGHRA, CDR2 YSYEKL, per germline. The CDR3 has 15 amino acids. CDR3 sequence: CASRHPGTGLGKLFF. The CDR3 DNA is TGCGCCAGCAGACATCCCGGGACGGGGCTAGGAAAACTGTTTTTT.

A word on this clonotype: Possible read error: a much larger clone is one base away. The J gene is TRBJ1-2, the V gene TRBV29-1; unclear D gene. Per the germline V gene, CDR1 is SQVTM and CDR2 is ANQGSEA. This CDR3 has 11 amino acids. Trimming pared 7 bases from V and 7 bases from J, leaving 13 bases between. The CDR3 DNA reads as TGCAGCGGGCCGCCAGTCCGTGGCTACACCTTC. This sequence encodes CSGPPVRGYTF.